Listed below are T cell receptor beta chains from one sample, sequenced in a study of blood T cells in healthy people across ages. A single record per CDR3 protein comes from TCRdb applying MiXCR to the 5' RACE reads. The sample records roughly 800,000 distinct CDR3 sequences, 58% being singletons. The sample taken for sequencing was blood. The receptor set was obtained from a man younger than 45 in good health. Each CDR3 is given with its conserved first and last residue. D genes are given only for firm matches. A clone size is listed for some rows: how often the clone was seen (once, few, many), or a class if it is expanded.

clone size	D gene	V gene	J gene	CDR3 DNA	CDR3 protein
NA	TRBD2	TRBV12-3/TRBV12-4	TRBJ2-1	TGTGCCAGCAGTGCCGGAATGTCGGGGGGGAGCTACAATGAGCAGTTCTTC	CASSAGMSGGSYNEQFF
NA	TRBD2	TRBV24-1	TRBJ2-1	TGTGCCACCACCGCCAGTAGCGGGAGAGTTGAGCAGTTCTTC	CATTASSGRVEQFF
NA	NA	TRBV14	TRBJ2-7	TGTGCCAGCAGCCGGTGGAGCGAGCAGTACTTC	CASSRWSEQYF
NA	TRBD1	TRBV11-2	TRBJ2-7	TGTGCCAGCAGCTTAACCCGGGACAGGGTCCACGAGCAGTACTTC	CASSLTRDRVHEQYF
NA	NA	TRBV7-9	TRBJ1-2	TGTGCCAGCAGCTACCCTTCCATTTTTTATGGCTACACCTTC	CASSYPSIFYGYTF
NA	NA	TRBV11-2	TRBJ2-3	TGTGCCAGCAGCTTGGACAGATCAGATACGCAGTATTTT	CASSLDRSDTQYF
NA	NA	TRBV6-1	TRBJ1-2	TGTGCCAGCAGTGAGGGGACCCCTCTCGGCTACACCTTC	CASSEGTPLGYTF
NA	TRBD1	TRBV5-5	TRBJ2-5	TGTGCCAGCAGCTTGGGGGACAGGCAGACCCAGTACTTC	CASSLGDRQTQYF
NA	TRBD1	TRBV29-1	TRBJ2-7	TGCAGCGTTGAAGAACCGACAGGGCCCGGCTACGAGCAGTACTTC	CSVEEPTGPGYEQYF
NA	TRBD1	TRBV6-2/TRBV6-3	TRBJ2-1	TGTGCCAGCAGTGGGACAGAATTGTACAATGAGCAGTTCTTC	CASSGTELYNEQFF
NA	NA	TRBV20-1	TRBJ2-3	TGCAGTGCAGGATCGGGGGCCCGGCCCCATAGCACAGATACGCAGTATTTT	CSAGSGARPHSTDTQYF
few	NA	TRBV7-2	TRBJ2-5	TGTGCCAGCAGCCCATTGGGGGCGGCAGAGACCCAGTACTTC	CASSPLGAAETQYF
NA	NA	TRBV4-2	TRBJ1-4	TGTGCCAGCAGCCAAGATTTAGGGACGGGGAATGAAAAACTGTTTTTT	CASSQDLGTGNEKLFF
NA	TRBD2	TRBV5-1	TRBJ2-1	TGCGCCAGCAGCTTGGCCCCCGGCTCTAGCGGGACCAATGAGCAGTTCTTC	CASSLAPGSSGTNEQFF
few	TRBD2	TRBV20-1	TRBJ2-3	TGCAGTGGACACCCTTTGACTAGCGACTACACAGATACGCAGTATTTT	CSGHPLTSDYTDTQYF
NA	TRBD2	TRBV5-1	TRBJ2-1	TGCGCCAGCAGCTTGTTTGGGACTAGCGGGAGCAATGAGCAGTTCTTC	CASSLFGTSGSNEQFF
few	NA	TRBV20-1	TRBJ2-1	TGCAGTGCTGCCGGCGCCCCCCGGGGAGATGAGCAGTTCTTC	CSAAGAPRGDEQFF
NA	NA	TRBV20-1	TRBJ2-1	TGCAGTGCTAGAGATTGGGCTTACAATGAGCAGTTCTTC	CSARDWAYNEQFF
few	TRBD1	TRBV6-2/TRBV6-3	TRBJ2-1	TGTGCCAGCAGCCTCAGGGGGTGGAGCAATGAGCAGTTCTTC	CASSLRGWSNEQFF
few	NA	TRBV6-2/TRBV6-3	TRBJ1-4	TGTGCCAGCAGTGACCCGGCGGGGGCGCGAGAAAAACTGTTTTTT	CASSDPAGAREKLFF
NA	NA	TRBV7-2	TRBJ2-7	TGTGCCAGCAGCTTACTGTGGTCAGGGTCCTACGAGCAGTACTTC	CASSLLWSGSYEQYF
many	NA	TRBV18	TRBJ2-5	TGCGCCAGCAGCGGACAAGAGACCCAGTACTTC	CASSGQETQYF
NA	TRBD2	TRBV20-1	TRBJ2-5	TGCAGTGCTAGATGGGCTAGCGGGGACAATGAGCAGTACTTC	CSARWASGDNEQYF
NA	NA	TRBV30	TRBJ1-2	TGTGCCTGGACGAAAACCTATGGCTACACCTTC	CAWTKTYGYTF
NA	TRBD1	TRBV7-2	TRBJ1-5	TGTGCCAGCAGCCTCCACGGACAGGGAAATCAGCCCCAGCATTTT	CASSLHGQGNQPQHF
few	NA	TRBV29-1	TRBJ2-3	TGCAGCGCCAGAAGAGCGGGACAGGGCACAGATACGCAGTATTTT	CSARRAGQGTDTQYF
NA	NA	TRBV6-4	TRBJ1-2	TGTGCCAGCAGGGGGGGATCGACCGGCGGCTACACCTTC	CASRGGSTGGYTF